This T cell receptor beta chain was observed in a study of blood T cell repertoires in COVID-19. For the study at large: The analysed material was cDNA or gDNA that came from T cells, B-cell-depleted T cells, or PBMCs.

The data were produced by immunoSEQ multiplex PCR, yet TCRdb's version contains in-frame clones alone and is incomplete. The table has 300,000 to 400,000 clones, about 87% seen once. CDR3 length: 14 residues. Germline CDR1 is SGHRS and CDR2 is YFSETQ. V shed 2 bases and J shed 0 bases, with 7 bases lying between them. Sequencing was done on a sample of peripheral blood. This receptor was taken from a woman aged 45-60 years with COVID-19, enrolled during active disease. V usage is TRBV5-1 and J usage is TRBJ2-3, with D tentatively TRBD1 (5 bases). In DNA form, the CDR3 reads TGCGCCAGCAGCTTAACAGGAAGCACAGATACGCAGTATTTT. Amino acid sequence: CASSLTGSTDTQYF.